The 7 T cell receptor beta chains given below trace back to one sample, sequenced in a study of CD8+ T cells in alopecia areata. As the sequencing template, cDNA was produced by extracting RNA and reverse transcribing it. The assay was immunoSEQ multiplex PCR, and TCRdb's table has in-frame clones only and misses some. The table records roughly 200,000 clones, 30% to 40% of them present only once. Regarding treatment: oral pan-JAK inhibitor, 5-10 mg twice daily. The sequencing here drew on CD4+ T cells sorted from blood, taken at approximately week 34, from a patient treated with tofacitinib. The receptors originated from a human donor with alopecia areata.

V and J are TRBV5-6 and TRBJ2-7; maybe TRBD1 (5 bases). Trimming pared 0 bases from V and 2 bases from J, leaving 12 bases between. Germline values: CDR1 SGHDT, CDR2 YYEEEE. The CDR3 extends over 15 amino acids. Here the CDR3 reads CASSLVTGHPYEQYF. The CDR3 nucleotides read TGTGCCAGCAGCTTGGTTACAGGACACCCCTACGAGCAGTACTTC.

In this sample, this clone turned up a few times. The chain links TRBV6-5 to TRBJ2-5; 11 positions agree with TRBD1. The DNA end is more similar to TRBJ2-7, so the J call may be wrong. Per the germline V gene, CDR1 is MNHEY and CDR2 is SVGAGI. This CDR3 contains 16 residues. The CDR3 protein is CASSYSNRGTGGEQYF. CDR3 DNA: TGTGCCAGCAGTTACTCCAACCGCGGGACAGGGGGCGAGCAGTACTTC.

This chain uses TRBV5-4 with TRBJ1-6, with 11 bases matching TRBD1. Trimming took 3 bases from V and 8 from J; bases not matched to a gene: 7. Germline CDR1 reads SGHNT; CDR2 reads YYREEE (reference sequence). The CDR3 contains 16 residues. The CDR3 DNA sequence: TGTGCCAGCAGCTCTTGGACAGGGGGCATGGATTCACCCCTCCACTTT. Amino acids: CASSSWTGGMDSPLHF.

The CDR3 sequence: CASRKAGEKLFF. The CDR3 DNA reads TGCGCCAGCAGAAAAGCGGGGGAAAAACTGTTTTTT. The chain recombines TRBV4-1 with TRBJ1-4; D call uncertain. The V end lost 6 bases, the J end lost 8 bases, and 10 bases lay between the germline ends. Germline CDR1 is MGHRA and CDR2 is YSYEKL. This CDR3 contains 12 residues.

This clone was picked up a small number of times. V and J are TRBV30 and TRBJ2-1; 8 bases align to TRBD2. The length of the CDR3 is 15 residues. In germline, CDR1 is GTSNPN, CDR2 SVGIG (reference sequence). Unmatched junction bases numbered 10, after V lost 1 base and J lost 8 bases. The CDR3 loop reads CAWSDQREYVYEQFF. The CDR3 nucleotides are TGTGCCTGGAGTGACCAGCGGGAGTACGTGTATGAGCAGTTCTTC.

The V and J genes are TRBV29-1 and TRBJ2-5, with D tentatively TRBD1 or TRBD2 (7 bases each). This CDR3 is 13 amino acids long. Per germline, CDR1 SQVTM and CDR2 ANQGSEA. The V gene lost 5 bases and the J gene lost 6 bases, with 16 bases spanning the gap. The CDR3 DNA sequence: TGCAGCGTTCAGCAGGGGGGGTTGCAGACCCAGTACTTC. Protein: CSVQQGGLQTQYF.

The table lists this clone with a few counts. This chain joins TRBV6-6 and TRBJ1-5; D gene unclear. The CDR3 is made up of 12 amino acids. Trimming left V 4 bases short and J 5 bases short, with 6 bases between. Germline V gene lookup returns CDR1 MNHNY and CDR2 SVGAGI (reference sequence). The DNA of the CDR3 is TGTGCCAGCAGTTCGCTAGATCAGCCCCAGCATTTT. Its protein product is CASSSLDQPQHF.